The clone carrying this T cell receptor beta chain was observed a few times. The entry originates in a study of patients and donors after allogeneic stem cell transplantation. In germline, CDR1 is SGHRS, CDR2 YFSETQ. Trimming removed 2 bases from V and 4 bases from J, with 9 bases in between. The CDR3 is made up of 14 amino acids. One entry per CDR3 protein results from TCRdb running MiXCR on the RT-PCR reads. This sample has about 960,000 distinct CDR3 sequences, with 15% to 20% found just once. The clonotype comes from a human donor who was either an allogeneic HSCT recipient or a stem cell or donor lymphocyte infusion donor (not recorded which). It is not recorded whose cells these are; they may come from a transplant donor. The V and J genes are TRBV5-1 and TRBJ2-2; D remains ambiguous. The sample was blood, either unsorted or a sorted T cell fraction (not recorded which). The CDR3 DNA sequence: TGCGCCAGCAGCTTTTGGCAGAGCACCGGGGAGCTGTTTTTT. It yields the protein CASSFWQSTGELFF.